Following are 25 T cell receptor beta chains from one sample sequenced in a study of cytomegalovirus exposure and HLA in healthy donors. TCRdb's copy holds only in-frame clones and misses some; the assay was immunoSEQ multiplex PCR. This table has some 180,000 clones, approximately 86% appearing once. Material for sequencing was PBMCs. These receptors all come from a man aged 25 to 45 in good health and CMV-seropositive.

This chain uses TRBV28 with TRBJ2-1; D call uncertain. V shed 5 bases and J shed 9 bases, with 11 bases lying between them. Germline V gene sequence: CDR1 MDHEN, CDR2 SYDVKM. The CDR3 sequence is 12 residues long. The CDR3 DNA sequence: TGTGCCAGCAGTACTCTAGTACCTGAGCAGTTCTTC. This sequence encodes CASSTLVPEQFF.

This rearrangement joins TRBV28 to TRBJ1-1, with D possibly matching TRBD1 (6 bases). The CDR3 length is 11 residues. Germline loops: CDR1 MDHEN, CDR2 SYDVKM. The CDR3 is CASRDTWVAFF. The CDR3 DNA follows: TGTGCGAGCCGGGACACCTGGGTGGCTTTCTTT.

The rearrangement joins TRBV18 to TRBJ2-1; no clear D. The germline V and J ends were trimmed by 0 bases and 1 base, with 7 bases remaining between them. Germline assignment: CDR1 KGHSH and CDR2 LQKENI. The CDR3 has 15 residues. The CDR3 DNA sequence: TGTGCCAGCTCACCACCTCCAAATTCCTACAATGAGCAGTTCTTC. As protein: CASSPPPNSYNEQFF.

The chain joins TRBV7-6 to TRBJ1-1, with D uncertain. Germline lookup yields CDR1 SGHVS and CDR2 FNYEAQ. CDR3 length: 15 amino acids. Between the trimmed V and J ends, which lost 1 base and 8 bases, there was a span of 17 bases. The CDR3: CASSLGSAGSGEAFF. Written as DNA, the CDR3 is TGTGCCAGCAGCTTAGGGTCCGCCGGAAGTGGAGAAGCTTTCTTT. The entire variable domain, with the rest obtained from reference TRBV7-6 and TRBJ1-1, is as follows: GAGVSQSPRYKVTKRGQDVALRCDPISGHVSLYWYRQALGQGPEFLTYFNYEAQQDKSGLPNDRFSAERPEGSISTLTIQRTEQRDSAMYRCASSLGSAGSGEAFFGQGTRLTVV.

This chain joins TRBV29-1 and TRBJ2-3, with D unresolved. V was cut by 4 bases and J by 7 bases, with 6 bases left in between. Germline V gene sequence: CDR1 SQVTM, CDR2 ANQGSEA. CDR3 size: 10 residues. The CDR3 loop is CSVVRHTQYF. In DNA form, the CDR3 reads TGCAGCGTTGTCCGCCATACGCAGTATTTT.

The rearrangement joins TRBV2 to TRBJ2-3, with 11 nucleotides matching TRBD2. In germline, CDR1 is SNHLY, CDR2 FYNNEI. J gave up 3 bases and V 6 bases, and 5 bases lay outside the gene matches. The CDR3 has 15 residues. The CDR3 nucleotides are TGTGCCAGCAGATCCTCTAGCGGGAGGACAGATACGCAGTATTTT. This encodes CASRSSSGRTDTQYF.

The chain links TRBV4-1 to TRBJ2-2; 12 positions agree with TRBD2. The CDR3 extends over 17 amino acids. The ends lost 0 bases at V and 8 bases at J; junction bases unmatched: 7. Germline CDR1 reads MGHRA; CDR2 reads YSYEKL. For the CDR3, the DNA is TGCGCCAGCAGCCAAGACTCCCTAGCGGGGGGGAAGGGGGAGCTGTTTTTT. It specifies CASSQDSLAGGKGELFF.

The chain recombines TRBV4-1 with TRBJ1-5; D not resolved. The CDR3 runs to 14 residues. V lost 3 bases and J lost 1, with 7 bases in between. The germline V gene encodes CDR1 MGHRA and CDR2 YSYEKL. The CDR3 bases are TGCGCCAGCAGCCATATTGGGAGCAATCAGCCCCAGCATTTT. It specifies CASSHIGSNQPQHF.

The CDR3 sequence: CASSPSGSGNTIYF. The DNA for the CDR3 is TGTGCCAGCAGCCCTAGTGGGTCTGGAAACACCATATATTTT. V and J are TRBV7-9 and TRBJ1-3; the D is unclear. The V end lost 5 bases, the J end lost 1 base, and 9 bases lay between the germline ends. Germline V gives CDR1 SEHNR, CDR2 FQNEAQ (reference sequence). The CDR3 runs 14 residues.

The chain couples TRBV13 to TRBJ2-3; 11 positions match TRBD1. The germline V gene has CDR1 PRHDT and CDR2 FYEKMQ (reference sequence). CDR3 length: 16 amino acids. Losses at the gene ends were 7 bases for V and 3 bases for J; bases not matched to a gene: 9. The CDR3 DNA reads TGTGCCAGCAAGGAATGGACAGGGGGCAGGACAGATACGCAGTATTTT. Translating it yields CASKEWTGGRTDTQYF. The complete variable domain, with remaining parts taken from reference TRBV13 and TRBJ2-3, reads AAGVIQSPRHLIKEKRETATLKCYPIPRHDTVYWYQQGPGQDPQFLISFYEKMQSDKGSIPDRFSAQQFSDYHSELNMSSLELGDSALYFCASKEWTGGRTDTQYFGPGTRLTVL.

The V call is TRBV7-3, the J call TRBJ1-1; D is undetermined. Trimming stripped 2 bases from V and 1 base from J, with 8 bases between. This CDR3 is built from 14 residues. Looked up from germline, CDR1 is SGHTA and CDR2 is FQGTGA. The CDR3 DNA reads TGTGCCAGCAGCTTAGACGGCGCGAACACTGAAGCTTTCTTT. Translation gives CASSLDGANTEAFF. Variable domain in full (rest from reference TRBV7-3 and TRBJ1-1): GAGVSQTPSNKVTEKGKYVELRCDPISGHTALYWYRQSLGQGPEFLIYFQGTGAADDSGLPNDRFFAVRPEGSVSTLKIQRTERGDSAVYLCASSLDGANTEAFFGQGTRLTVV.

This clone has more than one count but fewer than ten. This chain joins TRBV4-1 and TRBJ1-5; unclear D gene. The CDR3 length is 15 residues. V lost 2 bases, J lost 7 bases, and 15 bases lay in between. Germline V gene data show CDR1 as MGHRA and CDR2 as YSYEKL. In DNA, the CDR3 is TGCGCCAGCAGCCAACGGGCAGGCTCGGCGCAGCCCCAGCATTTT. Protein product: CASSQRAGSAQPQHF.

This chain uses TRBV14 with TRBJ2-1; D unresolved. This CDR3 comprises 19 residues. CDR1 is SGHDN, CDR2 FVKESK, per germline. V shed 1 base and J shed 0 bases, with 19 bases lying between them. CDR3 region: CASSQARSSALSSYNEQFF. Here the CDR3 DNA reads TGTGCCAGCAGCCAAGCTAGAAGTTCTGCGTTGAGCTCCTACAATGAGCAGTTCTTC.

V usage is TRBV6-5 and J usage is TRBJ1-4; a weak D match, TRBD1 (6 bases). The germline V and J ends were trimmed by 6 bases and 3 bases, with 14 bases remaining between them. This CDR3 region has 15 residues. Germline V CDR1 and CDR2: MNHEY, SVGAGI. The CDR3 reads CASRRQELSNEKLFF. DNA for the CDR3: TGTGCCAGCAGAAGACAGGAACTCTCTAATGAAAAACTGTTTTTT.

V usage is TRBV11-3 and J usage is TRBJ1-2, with a tentative D call TRBD1 (6 bases). The CDR3 extends over 15 amino acids. The germline V and J ends were trimmed by 0 bases and 7 bases, with 15 bases remaining between them. Germline CDR1 reads SGHNT; CDR2 reads YENEEA. The CDR3 nucleotides are TGTGCCAGCAGCTTAGACTTGGGGGGCGAATCTGGCTACACCTTC. Protein sequence: CASSLDLGGESGYTF.

The CDR3 DNA reads TGTGCCAGCAGCTTAGGTGTGGGGTACTATGGCTACACCTTC. Its protein is CASSLGVGYYGYTF. The chain joins TRBV11-3 to TRBJ1-2; the D is unclear. The CDR3 extends over 14 amino acids. V lost 1 base to trimming and J lost 3 bases, with 9 bases between them. The germline CDR1 and CDR2 sequences are SGHNT and YENEEA.

The genes are TRBV9 and TRBJ2-5; tentatively, D is TRBD1 (5 bases). There are 15 residues in the CDR3. V gave up 1 base and J gave up 1 base, with 11 bases separating them. The germline V gene has CDR1 SGDLS and CDR2 YYNGEE. DNA of the CDR3: TGTGCCAGCAGCGTATGGGTTGGGGCCCAAGAGACCCAGTACTTC. As protein: CASSVWVGAQETQYF. Based on the CDR3 plus reference TRBV9 and TRBJ2-5, the full variable domain is DSGVTQTPKHLITATGQRVTLRCSPRSGDLSVYWYQQSLDQGLQFLIQYYNGEERAKGNILERFSAQQFPDLHSELNLSSLELGDSALYFCASSVWVGAQETQYFGPGTRLLVL.

The chain couples TRBV9 to TRBJ2-3; 12 nucleotides agree with TRBD2. This CDR3 comprises 18 residues. J was trimmed by 0 bases and V by 0 bases; bases with no gene match: 5. From germline, CDR1 is SGDLS and CDR2 YYNGEE. CDR3 nucleotide sequence: TGTGCCAGCAGCGTAGGTCTAGCGGGGGGGCGCAGCACAGATACGCAGTATTTT. This gives the protein CASSVGLAGGRSTDTQYF. The full variable domain, completed using reference TRBV9 and TRBJ2-3, is DSGVTQTPKHLITATGQRVTLRCSPRSGDLSVYWYQQSLDQGLQFLIQYYNGEERAKGNILERFSAQQFPDLHSELNLSSLELGDSALYFCASSVGLAGGRSTDTQYFGPGTRLTVL.

The J gene is TRBJ1-2, the V gene TRBV30, with unresolved D. Germline V gene data show CDR1 as GTSNPN and CDR2 as SVGIG (reference sequence). V lost 0 bases and J 5 bases, leaving 16 bases between the germline ends. The length of the CDR3 is 15 residues. CDR3 DNA: TGTGCCTGGAGTGTACGATCGGTCGGAATATATGGCTACACCTTC. Protein sequence: CAWSVRSVGIYGYTF.

V is TRBV4-3 and J is TRBJ2-7; D may be TRBD1 (6 bases). This CDR3 has 16 residues. The germline V and J ends were trimmed by 4 bases and 3 bases, with 19 bases remaining between them. Germline lookup yields CDR1 LGHNA and CDR2 YSLEER. The CDR3 nucleotides read TGCGCCAGCAGCCTCAGCCGGACAGCGATGTACTACGAGCAGTACTTC. Protein: CASSLSRTAMYYEQYF.

The CDR3 bases are TGTGCCAGCAGCTTCTCTGGAAACACCATATATTTT. Translated: CASSFSGNTIYF. The chain employs TRBV7-2 and TRBJ1-3; D unresolved. CDR1 is SGHTA, CDR2 FQGNSA, per germline. CDR3 length: 12 amino acids. V lost 3 bases to trimming and J lost 0 bases, with 0 bases between them.

This chain links TRBV11-3 with TRBJ1-2; D call uncertain. The germline V and J ends were trimmed by 0 bases and 1 base, with 6 bases remaining between them. Germline V gene lookup returns CDR1 SGHNT and CDR2 YENEEA. The CDR3 runs 14 residues. In DNA form, the CDR3 reads TGTGCCAGCAGCTTAGATCCGGGTAACTATGGCTACACCTTC. Translated, it gives CASSLDPGNYGYTF.

This sequence joins TRBV30 and TRBJ2-5, with D uncertain. The V gene's germline CDR1 is GTSNPN and CDR2 SVGIG (reference sequence). This CDR3 is 13 amino acids long. The germline V and J ends were trimmed by 1 base and 5 bases, with 11 bases remaining between them. The CDR3 region is CAWSERVGETQYF. CDR3 in DNA: TGTGCCTGGAGTGAAAGGGTGGGGGAGACCCAGTACTTC.

The table lists this clone with a count of one. A much larger clone lies one base from this, so it may be a read error. The chain is built from TRBV27 and TRBJ2-7, with D perhaps matching TRBD1 (5 bases). Trimming pared 3 bases from V and 0 bases from J, leaving 6 bases between. The CDR3 has 13 residues. Germline lookup yields CDR1 MNHEY and CDR2 SMNVEV (reference sequence). CDR3 nucleotide sequence: TGTGCCAGCAGTTTTGGGGCCTCCTACGAGCAGTACTTC. It codes for CASSFGASYEQYF.

This clone occurred a few times. This sequence joins TRBV2 and TRBJ1-4; possible D gene TRBD1, 5 bases. The CDR3 has 16 amino acids. The germline V gene has CDR1 SNHLY and CDR2 FYNNEI. V was pared by 1 base and J by 8 bases, with 17 bases between. This CDR3 reads CASSEVERGWGEKLFF. CDR3 coding DNA: TGTGCCAGCAGTGAAGTGGAGCGGGGTTGGGGGGAAAAACTGTTTTTT.